This T cell receptor (beta chain) came from a study of blood T cell repertoires in COVID-19. Study information: T cells, B-cell-depleted T cells, or PBMCs supplied cDNA or gDNA.

CDR3 size: 15 residues. V lost 6 bases and J 3 bases, leaving 15 bases between the germline ends. Per germline, CDR1 MNHEY and CDR2 SVGAGI. Authors' data handling: Reference gene primer amplification gave estimated nucleated cell counts. The data were produced by immunoSEQ multiplex PCR, yet TCRdb's version contains in-frame clones alone and is incomplete. From that table come the V and J calls and clone size; the DNA was used to work out D and trimming. Here the sample spans approximately 210,000 clones, roughly 80% being singletons. This TCR derives from a woman aged 40 to 55 with active or convalescent COVID-19. Sequenced: peripheral blood. The chain combines TRBV6-5 with TRBJ1-5; a possible D gene is TRBD1 (5 bases). CDR3 residues: CASRVQGGDNQPQHF. The CDR3 DNA sequence: TGTGCCAGCAGGGTCCAAGGAGGGGACAATCAGCCCCAGCATTTT.